This TCR beta chain originates from a study of blood T cells in healthy people across ages. Study-wide background: Per two T cells, about one barcoded beta molecule was captured through template switching.

The sample holds a few counts of this clonotype. Sample-barcoded 5' priming and a J-beta primer mix drove a second PCR of roughly 6 to 12 cycles. TCRdb reprocessed the 5' RACE reads with MiXCR, giving one entry per CDR3 protein. The sample shows almost 800,000 distinct CDR3 sequences, roughly 50% of them seen only once. The CDR3 extends over 13 amino acids. Looked up from germline, CDR1 is SQVTM and CDR2 is ANQGSEA. V gave up 3 bases and J gave up 5 bases, with 13 bases separating them. Healthy individuals of Caucasian origin from Russia, aged 6 to 90, served as donors. Each of the donors had 8 to 10 milliliters of peripheral blood drawn into EDTA-treated Vacutainer tubes. Isolation recovered at least 6 million PBMCs from every sample.

The rearrangement links TRBV29-1 to TRBJ2-5, with D possibly TRBD2 on 5 matching bases. This TCR derives from a man aged 25 to 40 in good health. The sequenced sample was blood. This CDR3 reads CSVDFRGGETQYF. As DNA, the CDR3 is TGCAGCGTTGATTTCCGGGGTGGCGAGACCCAGTACTTC.